This T cell receptor (beta chain) was sequenced in a study of blood T cell repertoires in COVID-19. Across the whole study: The study drew acute and convalescent COVID-19 samples from the United States, Italy and Spain.

Germline loops: CDR1 SGDLS, CDR2 YYNGEE. V dropped 3 bases and J dropped 4 bases, with 16 bases sitting between them. The CDR3 consists of 15 residues. Participants were aged about 18 to 100 years from approximately 24 US areas. Participant-reported clinical history was the basis for cohort assignment. Donors in Cohort 3 counted as recovered after two negative PCRs, clearance, or symptom resolution. Profiled with immunoSEQ multiplex PCR; TCRdb holds only in-frame clones, not every one. The repertoire holds 350,000 to 400,000 clones, with 88% as singletons. The material sequenced was PBMCs or T cells enriched from blood (not recorded which). V gene TRBV9 combines with J gene TRBJ1-1; no definite D call. The TCR was taken from a woman between 18 and 29 years old who had recovered from COVID-19. The CDR3 here is CASSGVGSGVTEAFF. CDR3 coding DNA: TGTGCCAGCAGCGGTGTGGGGAGTGGAGTCACTGAAGCTTTCTTT.